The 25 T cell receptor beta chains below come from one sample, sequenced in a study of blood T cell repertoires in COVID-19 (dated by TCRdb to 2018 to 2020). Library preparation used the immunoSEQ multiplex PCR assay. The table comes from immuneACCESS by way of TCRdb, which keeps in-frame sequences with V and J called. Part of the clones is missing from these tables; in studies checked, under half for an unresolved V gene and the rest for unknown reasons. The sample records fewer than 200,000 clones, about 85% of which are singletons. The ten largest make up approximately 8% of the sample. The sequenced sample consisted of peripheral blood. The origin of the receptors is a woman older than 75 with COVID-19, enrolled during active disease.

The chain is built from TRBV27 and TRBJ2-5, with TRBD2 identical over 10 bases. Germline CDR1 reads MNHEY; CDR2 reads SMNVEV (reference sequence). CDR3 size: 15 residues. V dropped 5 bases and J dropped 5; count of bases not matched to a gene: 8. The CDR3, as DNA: TGTGCCAGCAGTCGAAGCGGGAGGGCCGGGGAGACCCAGTACTTC. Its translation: CASSRSGRAGETQYF.

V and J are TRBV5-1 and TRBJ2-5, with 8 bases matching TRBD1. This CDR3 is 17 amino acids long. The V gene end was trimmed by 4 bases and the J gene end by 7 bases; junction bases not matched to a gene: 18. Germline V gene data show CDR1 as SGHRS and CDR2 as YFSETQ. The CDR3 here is CASSHVPYQGAVGTQYF. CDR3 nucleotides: TGCGCCAGCAGCCACGTACCTTATCAGGGGGCAGTCGGGACCCAGTACTTC.

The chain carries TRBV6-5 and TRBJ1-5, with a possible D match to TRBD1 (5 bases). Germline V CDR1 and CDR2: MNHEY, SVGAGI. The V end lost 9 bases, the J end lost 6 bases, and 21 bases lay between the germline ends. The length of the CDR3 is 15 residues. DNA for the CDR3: TGTGCCAGTGGGACGGGACGGTGGGAGGGTCAGCCCCAGCATTTT. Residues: CASGTGRWEGQPQHF.

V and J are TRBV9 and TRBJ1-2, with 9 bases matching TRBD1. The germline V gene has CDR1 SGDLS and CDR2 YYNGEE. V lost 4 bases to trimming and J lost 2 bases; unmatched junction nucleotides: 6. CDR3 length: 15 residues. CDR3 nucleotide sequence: TGTGCCAGCAGCACCAGACAGGGGGGGAACTATGGCTACACCTTC. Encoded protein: CASSTRQGGNYGYTF.

CDR3 in amino acids: CASSSSGGPQHF. The CDR3 DNA follows: TGTGCCAGCAGTTCGTCCGGGGGGCCCCAGCATTTT. The J gene is TRBJ1-5, the V gene TRBV12-3 or TRBV12-4; a weak D match, TRBD1 (5 bases). V shed 4 bases and J shed 9 bases, with 10 bases lying between them. The CDR3 loop spans 12 amino acids.

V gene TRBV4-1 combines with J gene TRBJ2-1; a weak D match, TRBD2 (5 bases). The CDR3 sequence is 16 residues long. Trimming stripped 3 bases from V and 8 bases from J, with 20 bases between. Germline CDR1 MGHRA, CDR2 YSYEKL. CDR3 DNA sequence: TGCGCCAGCAGCCACCTCCCCGGACTGCAATCGCATGAGCAGTTCTTC. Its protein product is CASSHLPGLQSHEQFF.

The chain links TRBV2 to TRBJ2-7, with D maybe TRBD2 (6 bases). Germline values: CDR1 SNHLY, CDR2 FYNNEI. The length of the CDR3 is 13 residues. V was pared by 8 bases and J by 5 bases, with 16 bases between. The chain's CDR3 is CASGAEGSNEQYF. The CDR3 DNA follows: TGTGCCAGCGGCGCGGAGGGGAGCAACGAGCAGTACTTC.

The CDR3 sequence: CASSLEGGARETQYF. CDR3 nucleotide sequence: TGCGCCAGCAGCTTGGAGGGTGGGGCACGGGAGACCCAGTACTTC. The rearrangement links TRBV5-1 to TRBJ2-5; perhaps TRBD1 as D (5 bases). The V gene's germline CDR1 is SGHRS and CDR2 YFSETQ. V gave up 0 bases and J gave up 5 bases, with 14 bases separating them. The CDR3 loop spans 15 amino acids.

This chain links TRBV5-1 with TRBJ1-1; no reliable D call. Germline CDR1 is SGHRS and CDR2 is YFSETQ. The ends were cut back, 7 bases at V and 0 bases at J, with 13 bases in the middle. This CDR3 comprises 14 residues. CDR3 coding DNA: TGCGCCAGCTCCAGGACTCAGATGAACACTGAAGCTTTCTTT. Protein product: CASSRTQMNTEAFF.

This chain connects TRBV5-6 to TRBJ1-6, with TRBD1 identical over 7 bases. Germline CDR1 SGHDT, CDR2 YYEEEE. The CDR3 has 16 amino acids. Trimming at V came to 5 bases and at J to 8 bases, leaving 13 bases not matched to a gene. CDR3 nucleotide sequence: TGTGCCAGCAGGACGAGGGACAGCGTACTTTATTCACCCCTCCACTTT. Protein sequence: CASRTRDSVLYSPLHF.

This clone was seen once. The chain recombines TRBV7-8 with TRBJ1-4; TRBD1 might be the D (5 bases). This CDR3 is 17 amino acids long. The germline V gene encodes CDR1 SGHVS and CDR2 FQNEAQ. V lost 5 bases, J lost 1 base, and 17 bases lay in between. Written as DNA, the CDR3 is TGTGCCAGCAGCCAGTCATCGGGGGTCGGAACTAATGAAAAACTGTTTTTT. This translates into CASSQSSGVGTNEKLFF.

The CDR3 DNA reads as TGTGCCAGCAGCTTGGCGGCAGGGGCCAACTATGGCTACACCTTC. This sequence encodes CASSLAAGANYGYTF. V is TRBV5-4 and J is TRBJ1-2; D perhaps matches TRBD1 (6 bases). The CDR3 is 15 amino acids. Germline CDR1 and CDR2: SGHNT and YYREEE (reference sequence). Trimming cost V 0 bases and J 2 bases, with 11 bases left between them.

In DNA, the CDR3 is TGTGCCAGTAGGTCGCAGGGGGCAACAGATACGCAGTATTTT. This sequence encodes CASRSQGATDTQYF. This chain uses TRBV19 with TRBJ2-3, with 8 nucleotides matching TRBD1. Trimming cost V 6 bases and J 3 bases; bases outside gene matches: 5. Germline V gene lookup returns CDR1 LNHDA and CDR2 SQIVND (reference sequence). The CDR3 contains 14 residues. Using reference TRBV19 and TRBJ2-3 for the parts outside the CDR3, the full variable domain is DGGITQSPKYLFRKEGQNVTLSCEQNLNHDAMYWYRQDPGQGLRLIYYSQIVNDFQKGDIAEGYSVSREKKESFPLTVTSAQKNPTAFYLCASRSQGATDTQYFGPGTRLTVL.

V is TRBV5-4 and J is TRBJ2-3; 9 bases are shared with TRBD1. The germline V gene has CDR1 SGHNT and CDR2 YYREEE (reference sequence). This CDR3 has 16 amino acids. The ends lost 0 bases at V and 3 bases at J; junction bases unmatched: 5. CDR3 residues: CASSLADRGVTDTQYF. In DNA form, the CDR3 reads TGTGCCAGCAGCTTGGCGGACAGGGGAGTTACAGATACGCAGTATTTT.

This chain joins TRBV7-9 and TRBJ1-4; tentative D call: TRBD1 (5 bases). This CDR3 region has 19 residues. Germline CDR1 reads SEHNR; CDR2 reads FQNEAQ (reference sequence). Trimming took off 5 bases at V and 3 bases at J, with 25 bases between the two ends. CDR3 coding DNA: TGTGCCAGCAGCCTCAGACAGTGGGGTCAGCTGTGGGCTAATGAAAAACTGTTTTTT. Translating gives CASSLRQWGQLWANEKLFF.

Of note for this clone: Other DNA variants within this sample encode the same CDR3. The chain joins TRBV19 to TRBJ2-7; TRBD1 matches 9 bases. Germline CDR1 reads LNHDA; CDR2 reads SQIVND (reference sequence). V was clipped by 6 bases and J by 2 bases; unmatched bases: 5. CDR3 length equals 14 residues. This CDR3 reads CASSPGQGPYEQYF. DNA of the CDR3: TGTGCCAGTAGCCCGGGACAGGGACCCTACGAGCAGTACTTC.

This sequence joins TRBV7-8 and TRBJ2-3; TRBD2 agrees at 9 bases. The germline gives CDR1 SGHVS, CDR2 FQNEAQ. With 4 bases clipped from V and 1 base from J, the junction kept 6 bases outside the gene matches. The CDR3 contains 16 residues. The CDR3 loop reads CASSSPPSGGTDTQYF. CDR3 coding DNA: TGTGCCAGCAGCTCTCCCCCTAGCGGGGGCACAGATACGCAGTATTTT.

As DNA, the CDR3 is TGTGCCAGCACCCCGACTAGCGGGTACGATACGCAGTATTTT. Protein sequence: CASTPTSGYDTQYF. The chain recombines TRBV7-2 with TRBJ2-3, with 10 bases identical to TRBD2. Germline V gene lookup returns CDR1 SGHTA and CDR2 FQGNSA. The CDR3 extends over 14 amino acids. The V and J ends lost 7 bases and 6 bases, in that order; junction bases with no gene match: 7.

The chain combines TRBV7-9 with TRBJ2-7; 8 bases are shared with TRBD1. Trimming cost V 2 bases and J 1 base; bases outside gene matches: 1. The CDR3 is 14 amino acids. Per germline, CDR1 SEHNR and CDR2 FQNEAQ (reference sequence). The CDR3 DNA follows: TGTGCCAGCAGCTTATGGGACAGGTCCTACGAGCAGTACTTC. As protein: CASSLWDRSYEQYF.

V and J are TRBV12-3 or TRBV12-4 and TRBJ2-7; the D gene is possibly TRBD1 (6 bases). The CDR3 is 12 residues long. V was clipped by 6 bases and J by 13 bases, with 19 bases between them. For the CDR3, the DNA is TGTGCCAGCAGCCTACGAGAAGGGGGAATATACTTC. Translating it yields CASSLREGGIYF.

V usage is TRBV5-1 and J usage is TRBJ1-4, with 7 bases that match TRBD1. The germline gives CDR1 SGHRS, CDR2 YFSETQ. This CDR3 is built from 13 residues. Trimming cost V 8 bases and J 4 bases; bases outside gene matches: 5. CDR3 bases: TGCGCCAGTCGACAGGGCGTTAATGAAAAACTGTTTTTT. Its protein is CASRQGVNEKLFF.

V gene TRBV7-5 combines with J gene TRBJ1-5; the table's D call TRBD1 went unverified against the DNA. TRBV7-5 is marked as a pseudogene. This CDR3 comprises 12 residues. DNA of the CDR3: TGTGTCAGAAGCTTAGGGGGCCAGACCCAGCATTTT. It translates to CVRSLGGQTQHF.

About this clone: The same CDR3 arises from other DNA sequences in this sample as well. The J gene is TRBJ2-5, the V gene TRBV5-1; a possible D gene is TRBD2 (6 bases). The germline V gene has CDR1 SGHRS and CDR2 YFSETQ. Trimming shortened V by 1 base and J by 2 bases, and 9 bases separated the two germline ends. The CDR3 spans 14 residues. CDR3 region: CASSLPGGQETQYF. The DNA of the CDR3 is TGCGCCAGCAGCTTGCCCGGGGGACAAGAGACCCAGTACTTC.

The CDR3 reads CASSVESTNEKLFF. The CDR3 DNA follows: TGTGCCAGTAGTGTGGAGTCAACTAATGAAAAACTGTTTTTT. The V and J genes are TRBV19 and TRBJ1-4; D uncertain. The V end was cut by 5 bases, the J end by 0 bases, with 7 bases between. The CDR3 extends over 14 amino acids. Germline CDR1 reads LNHDA; CDR2 reads SQIVND (reference sequence).

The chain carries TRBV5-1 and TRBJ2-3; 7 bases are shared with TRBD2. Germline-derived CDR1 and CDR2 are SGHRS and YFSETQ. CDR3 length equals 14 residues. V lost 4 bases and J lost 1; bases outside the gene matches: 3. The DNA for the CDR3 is TGCGCCAGCAGCCCCCGGGGGGGCACAGATACGCAGTATTTT. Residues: CASSPRGGTDTQYF. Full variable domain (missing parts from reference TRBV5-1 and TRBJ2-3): KAGVTQTPRYLIKTRGQQVTLSCSPISGHRSVSWYQQTPGQGLQFLFEYFSETQRNKGNFPGRFSGRQFSNSRSEMNVSTLELGDSALYLCASSPRGGTDTQYFGPGTRLTVL.